These 23 T cell receptor beta chains were sequenced from one sample in a study of blood T cells in healthy people across ages. Combining a sample-barcoded 5' primer with a J-beta primer mix, a second PCR ran for roughly 7 to 11 cycles. TCRdb re-analysed the 5' RACE reads in MiXCR, keeping a single row per CDR3 protein. The table has 870,000 or so distinct CDR3 sequences, more than 25% seen once; the top ten hold roughly 17%. Sequencing used blood. These receptors were taken from a woman at least 80 years old in good health.

This clonotype was detected only once. The chain's CDR3 is CASRDTREIQPQHF. DNA for the CDR3: TGTGCCAGCAGAGACACCAGGGAGATTCAGCCCCAGCATTTT. This chain joins TRBV28 and TRBJ1-5, with D tentatively TRBD1 (5 bases). Trimming removed 6 bases at V and 6 bases at J, with 15 bases between. CDR3 length: 14 amino acids. From germline, CDR1 is MDHEN and CDR2 SYDVKM.

The sample holds many counts of this clonotype. CDR3 amino acids: CASSQTGTGGKYGYTF. The CDR3 region has the DNA TGCGCCAGCAGCCAGACCGGGACAGGGGGGAAATATGGCTACACCTTC. The V gene is TRBV4-3, the J gene TRBJ1-2; TRBD1 matches 11 bases. This CDR3 has 16 amino acids. Germline CDR1 LGHNA, CDR2 YSLEER. V dropped 3 bases and J dropped 5; count of bases not matched to a gene: 8.

This clonotype was seen a handful of times. The gene calls are TRBV7-8 and TRBJ1-1, with 7 bases lining up with TRBD1. This CDR3 has 14 amino acids. V lost 9 bases to trimming and J lost 0 bases; unmatched junction nucleotides: 7. The germline gives CDR1 SGHVS, CDR2 FQNEAQ. CDR3 protein: CASTSGTVNTEAFF. For the CDR3, the DNA is TGTGCCAGTACTTCCGGGACAGTGAACACTGAAGCTTTCTTT.

This sequence joins TRBV3-1 and TRBJ1-2, with 10 positions matching TRBD1. The junction had 3 bases not matched to a gene; V was cut back by 0 bases and J by 8 bases. The CDR3 is 14 residues long. Germline-derived CDR1 and CDR2 are LGHDT and YNNKEL (reference sequence). The CDR3 loop is CASSQDGTGDGYTF. The CDR3 DNA is TGTGCCAGCAGCCAAGATGGGACAGGGGACGGCTACACCTTC. Filled out from reference TRBV3-1 and TRBJ1-2, the complete variable domain reads DTAVSQTPKYLVTQMGNDKSIKCEQNLGHDTMYWYKQDSKKFLKIMFSYNNKELIINETVPNRFSPKSPDKAHLNLHINSLELGDSAVYFCASSQDGTGDGYTFGSGTRLTVV.

At least ten counts were recorded for this clonotype. The rearrangement joins TRBV29-1 to TRBJ2-1; 8 positions match TRBD2. The trim removed 3 bases at V and 6 bases at J, leaving 10 bases unmatched. Germline V gene lookup returns CDR1 SQVTM and CDR2 ANQGSEA. The CDR3 covers 15 residues. This chain's CDR3 is CSVDLGASGPNEQFF. The CDR3 coding sequence is TGCAGCGTTGACCTAGGGGCTAGCGGGCCCAATGAGCAGTTCTTC.

With regard to this clonotype: A much larger clone differs by one base, so this may be a read error. The chain couples TRBV6-1 to TRBJ2-1, with 7 bases identical to TRBD1. The CDR3 is made up of 15 amino acids. Trimming cost V 4 bases and J 13 bases; bases outside gene matches: 16. Germline V gene lookup returns CDR1 MNHNS and CDR2 SASEGT. As DNA, the CDR3 is TGTGCCAGCAGTGCGAACAGGGGTTCCCAAGAGACCCAGTTCTTC. It specifies CASSANRGSQETQFF.

The V and J genes are TRBV11-2 and TRBJ1-1, with a weak D call TRBD1 (5 bases). Germline V CDR1 and CDR2: SGHAT, FQNNGV. This CDR3 is 15 amino acids long. The V gene lost 5 bases and the J gene lost 0 bases, with 13 bases spanning the gap. This CDR3 reads CASSPTRALNTEAFF. As DNA, the CDR3 is TGTGCCAGCAGCCCTACCAGGGCGTTGAACACTGAAGCTTTCTTT.

The CDR3 DNA reads TGTGCCAGCGTCCGTGGGGGGATTCGACGGACCGCTGAAGCTTTCTTT. It codes for CASVRGGIRRTAEAFF. J is TRBJ1-1 and V is TRBV2, with D maybe TRBD1 (5 bases). Germline-derived CDR1 and CDR2 are SNHLY and FYNNEI. The CDR3 totals 16 residues. With 8 bases removed from V and 6 bases from J, the gap between germline ends came to 25 bases.

This clonotype was seen at least ten times. The genes are TRBV27 and TRBJ2-7; D is possibly TRBD1 (7 bases). Germline CDR1 MNHEY, CDR2 SMNVEV (reference sequence). V was pared by 0 bases and J by 5 bases, with 11 bases between. The CDR3 spans 14 residues. CDR3 sequence (DNA): TGTGCCAGCAGTTTATCAGGAGGGGGCCACGAGCAGTACTTC. It specifies CASSLSGGGHEQYF.

For this clonotype: An end of the junction does not agree with germline; a read error may underlie this. This sequence joins TRBV5-1 and TRBJ2-6; D remains ambiguous. The germline CDR1 and CDR2 sequences are SGHRS and YFSETQ. CDR3 size: 16 residues. CDR3 region: CVSSLVVGAGANVLTF. The CDR3 DNA sequence: TGCGTCAGCAGCTTGGTGGTAGGAGCTGGGGCCAACGTCCTGACTTTC. Using reference TRBV5-1 and TRBJ2-6 for the parts outside the CDR3, the full variable domain is KAGVTQTPRYLIKTRGQQVTLSCSPISGHRSVSWYQQTPGQGLQFLFEYFSETQRNKGNFPGRFSGRQFSNSRSEMNVSTLELGDSALYLCVSSLVVGAGANVLTFGAGSRLTVL.

This clonotype has ten or more counts. The chain has TRBV28 and TRBJ1-5; TRBD1 agrees at 7 bases. Germline trimming cut 6 bases from V and 0 bases from J; bases unmatched to any gene: 5. The CDR3 extends over 15 amino acids. The germline gives CDR1 MDHEN, CDR2 SYDVKM. CDR3 sequence reads: CASSGTAFSNQPQHF. The DNA of the CDR3 is TGTGCCAGCAGCGGGACAGCGTTTAGCAATCAGCCCCAGCATTTT.

This clonotype has just a few counts. The genes are TRBV18 and TRBJ1-4; unclear D gene. CDR3 length: 14 amino acids. Germline CDR1 KGHSH, CDR2 LQKENI. Trimming removed 0 bases at V and 5 bases at J, with 7 bases between. CDR3 in amino acids: CASSPPAQNEKLFF. As DNA, the CDR3 is TGTGCCAGCTCACCACCTGCTCAGAATGAAAAACTGTTTTTT.

This clonotype has ten or more counts. V gene TRBV7-9 combines with J gene TRBJ1-2, with D maybe TRBD1 (5 bases). Trimming pared 5 bases from V and 4 bases from J, leaving 14 bases between. CDR1 and CDR2 (germline): SEHNR, FQNEAQ (reference sequence). The CDR3 covers 14 residues. The CDR3 DNA reads TGTGCCAGCAGCCAGGAGCAGGGCGGCTATGGCTACACCTTC. It encodes CASSQEQGGYGYTF.

Worth noting for this clonotype: A read error may produce the germline difference seen at one junction end. The chain couples TRBV20-1 to TRBJ2-7, with 8 bases aligning to TRBD1. The CDR3 runs 13 residues. In germline, CDR1 is DFQATT, CDR2 SNEGSKA (reference sequence). CDR3 bases: TGCAATGCTAGGGAGACAGGGGCTGGCGAGCAGTACTTC. It yields the protein CNARETGAGEQYF.

This clonotype was seen at least ten times. V usage is TRBV7-2 and J usage is TRBJ2-5, with 7 nucleotides matching TRBD2. Trimming took 2 bases from V and 3 from J; bases not matched to a gene: 6. From germline, CDR1 is SGHTA and CDR2 FQGNSA. This CDR3 region has 15 residues. The CDR3 region has the DNA TGTGCCAGCAGCTTAAGGTTAGCGGGCAAAGAGACCCAGTACTTC. Translating gives CASSLRLAGKETQYF.

This clonotype was counted many times. The chain employs TRBV12-3 or TRBV12-4 and TRBJ2-7; D is possibly TRBD1 (5 bases). CDR3 size: 16 residues. V dropped 3 bases and J dropped 2 bases, with 17 bases sitting between them. Here the CDR3 DNA reads TGTGCCAGCAGTTTGGGAACAGGCCCTACAACCTACGAGCAGTACTTC. The encoded protein is CASSLGTGPTTYEQYF.

This clonotype was counted ten times or more. The chain recombines TRBV7-2 with TRBJ2-1; D assignment may be TRBD1 or TRBD2 (7 bases each). The V and J ends lost 5 bases and 2 bases respectively, with 19 bases between them. Per the germline V gene, CDR1 is SGHTA and CDR2 is FQGNSA. This CDR3 has 17 residues. The CDR3 spells CASSPGGGGQTYNEQFF. The CDR3 bases are TGTGCCAGCAGCCCGGGGGGCGGGGGACAGACCTACAATGAGCAGTTCTTC.

The chain recombines TRBV29-1 with TRBJ2-7, with 9 positions matching TRBD2. The CDR3 is 17 amino acids. The J segment lost 3 bases and the V segment lost 1 base, leaving 13 bases of the junction unmatched. Germline V gene sequence: CDR1 SQVTM, CDR2 ANQGSEA. The CDR3 nucleotides are TGCAGCGTTGAAGTCTTGGCTAGCGGGGTAGATGACTACGAGCAGTACTTC. Translating gives CSVEVLASGVDDYEQYF.

About this clonotype itself: A much larger clone sits a single nucleotide away, making a read error possible. The rearrangement joins TRBV6-5 to TRBJ1-2; 7 nucleotides match TRBD1. The CDR3 runs to 13 residues. CDR1 and CDR2 (germline): MNHEY, SVGAGI. With 2 bases clipped from V and 6 bases from J, the junction kept 3 bases outside the gene matches. Here the CDR3 reads CASSYARGDGYTF. CDR3 sequence (DNA): TGTGCCAGCAGTTACGCCAGGGGGGATGGCTACACCTTC.

This clonotype came up a few times. The V and J genes are TRBV20-1 and TRBJ1-1; D is possibly TRBD1 (6 bases). The CDR3 extends over 13 amino acids. Germline CDR1 and CDR2: DFQATT and SNEGSKA (reference sequence). Trimming stripped 4 bases from V and 0 bases from J, with 9 bases between. The CDR3 sequence: CSAIRDMNTEAFF. The CDR3, as DNA: TGCAGTGCTATCAGGGACATGAACACTGAAGCTTTCTTT.

This clonotype came up many times. The chain carries TRBV12-3 or TRBV12-4 and TRBJ2-5, with unresolved D. The CDR3 runs to 12 residues. V gave up 8 bases and J gave up 4 bases, with 11 bases separating them. CDR3 DNA: TGTGCCAGCGGGAAAGTAGGAGAGACCCAGTACTTC. This encodes CASGKVGETQYF.

This clonotype was detected ten times or more. This chain joins TRBV20-1 and TRBJ2-7; TRBD2 matches 9 bases. The V gene end was trimmed by 3 bases and the J gene end by 9 bases; junction bases not matched to a gene: 9. The CDR3 covers 13 residues. Germline loops: CDR1 DFQATT, CDR2 SNEGSKA (reference sequence). CDR3 bases: TGCAGTGCTAGTATGGCTAGCGGGGTGGCGCAGTACTTC. Translated, it gives CSASMASGVAQYF.

Turning to this clonotype: This may be a read error, as it is one base from a much larger clone. This sequence joins TRBV6-4 and TRBJ2-4; D not certain. V gave up 3 bases and J gave up 13 bases, with 16 bases separating them. The CDR3 covers 13 residues. The V gene's germline CDR1 is MRHNA and CDR2 SNTAGT. The CDR3 nucleotides read TGTGCCAGCAGTGAGTCCACCTACAATGAGCAGTACTTC. Residues: CASSESTYNEQYF.